The rows below give T cell receptor beta chains drawn from one sample of a study of T cell responses to AZD1222 COVID-19 vaccine. Generated by immunoSEQ multiplex PCR, the TCRdb table keeps only in-frame clones and is missing some. The sample holds about 97,000 clones, 70% to 90% seen once. This specimen was peripheral blood, taken on day 0 of AZD1222 vaccination. Receptors originate from an adult in good health. CDR3s include the opening cysteine and the closing phenylalanine or tryptophan. The D gene is left open where the match is weak. Clone size is stated in some rows and not others, as once, few, many or a class when expanded.

TRBV6-5	-	-	TRBJ2-2	TGTGCCAGCAGCCAAAGGGGGACCGGGGAGCTGTTTTTT	CASSQRGTGELFF
TRBV12-3/TRBV12-4	-	-	TRBJ1-5	TGTGCCAGCAGTTTTAGACCCCAGGGGCCCCAGCATTTT	CASSFRPQGPQHF
TRBV28	-	TRBD2	TRBJ2-1	TGTGCCAGCAGTGCGACTAGCGGCAATGAGCAGTTCTTC	CASSATSGNEQFF
TRBV5-4	few	TRBD1	TRBJ2-5	TGTGCCAGCAGTCCGGGACAGGGCCAAGAGACCCAGTACTTC	CASSPGQGQETQYF
TRBV30	-	-	TRBJ2-2	TGTGCCTGGAGGCCCGAAAGATTCACCGGGGAGCTGTTTTTT	CAWRPERFTGELFF
TRBV5-4	-	-	TRBJ2-2	TGTGCCAGCAGCTTGGACAGGAACACCGGGGAGCTGTTTTTT	CASSLDRNTGELFF
TRBV19	-	-	TRBJ1-2	TGTGCCAGTACCCCGCGGAGTAACTATGGCTACACCTTC	CASTPRSNYGYTF
TRBV7-8	few	-	TRBJ2-7	TGTGCCAGCAGCTTAGCCGGGGGCCACGAGCAGTACTTC	CASSLAGGHEQYF
TRBV6-5	-	-	TRBJ1-6	TGTGCCACGCAGACTGCAGACTATAATTCACCCCTCCACTTT	CATQTADYNSPLHF
TRBV14	once	TRBD1	TRBJ2-2	TGTGCCAGCAGCCCGGGACAGGTTAACACCGGGGAGCTGTTTTTT	CASSPGQVNTGELFF
TRBV5-1	-	-	TRBJ1-1	TGCGCCAGCAGCTTAACAGGGTTCGGGACTGAAGCTTTCTTT	CASSLTGFGTEAFF
TRBV19	-	TRBD2	TRBJ2-1	TGTGCCAGTACTTTAGCGGGGGGGCAGCATGAGCAGTTCTTC	CASTLAGGQHEQFF
TRBV7-3	-	TRBD1	TRBJ1-4	TGTGCCAGCAGCTTATGGGGACAGCCAAATGAAAAACTGTTTTTT	CASSLWGQPNEKLFF
TRBV13	few	-	TRBJ1-1	TGTGCCAGCAGCTTAAGGGGGGTGAACACTGAAGCTTTCTTT	CASSLRGVNTEAFF
TRBV6-6	-	TRBD1	TRBJ1-6	TGTGCCAGCAGCTCCCCCGGGACAGGGGATTCACCCCTCCACTTT	CASSSPGTGDSPLHF
TRBV19	-	TRBD2	TRBJ2-7	TGTGCCAGTAGTATAGTGGGAGGGGCCTACCTACCCCCCTACGAGCAGTACTTC	CASSIVGGAYLPPYEQYF
TRBV7-2	-	TRBD2	TRBJ2-3	TGTGCCAGCAGCTTAGCTTCCAGCGGGGGGGCGGCTCTGAAAAATACGCAGTATTTT	CASSLASSGGAALKNTQYF
TRBV18	-	-	TRBJ1-1	TGTGCCAGCTCACCACCCCCAGGGACCTCTGAAGCTTTCTTT	CASSPPPGTSEAFF
TRBV7-2	-	TRBD1	TRBJ1-5	TGTGCCAGCAGTCAGACAGGGTCTGGGCCCCAGCATTTT	CASSQTGSGPQHF
TRBV28	-	TRBD1	TRBJ1-5	TGTGCCAGCCGGGACAGACCGTCTTATAGCAATCAGCCCCAGCATTTT	CASRDRPSYSNQPQHF
TRBV30	-	-	TRBJ1-6	TGTGCCTGGAGTGTATGGCAGGAAAATTCACCCCTCCACTTT	CAWSVWQENSPLHF
TRBV19	-	TRBD1	TRBJ2-7	TGTGCCAGTAGTACCGACCTGCGGGACAGGGTAGGTGCGCAGTACTTC	CASSTDLRDRVGAQYF
TRBV30	-	-	TRBJ1-4	-	CAWSVGRGSHF
TRBV3-1/TRBV3-2	-	TRBD2	TRBJ2-7	TGTGCCAGCAGCCAAGGGAGCGGGGATCCCTACGAGCAGTACTTC	CASSQGSGDPYEQYF
TRBV6-5	-	TRBD1	TRBJ1-1	TGTGCCAGCAGTAGACAGGGAAAAGCTTTCTTT	CASSRQGKAFF
TRBV9	-	-	TRBJ1-6	TGTGCCAGCAGCGTGAACGTAGGTGGGAATTCACCCCTCCACTTT	CASSVNVGGNSPLHF
TRBV6-5	-	TRBD1	TRBJ2-7	TGTGCCAGCAGTATGGACAGGGGACGTGGCGAGCAGTACTTC	CASSMDRGRGEQYF
TRBV18	-	-	TRBJ1-2	TGTGCCAGCTCACCTAGGGCAGAGGTCGAGGGCTACACCTTC	CASSPRAEVEGYTF
TRBV4-1	-	-	TRBJ1-4	TGCGCCAGCAGCCAAGAAAGTGACGGGGGTAATGAAAAACTGTTTTTT	CASSQESDGGNEKLFF
TRBV30	once	-	TRBJ2-2	TGTGCCTGGAATCCCTACCAGCACCACGGCACCGGGGAGCTGTTTTTT	CAWNPYQHHGTGELFF
TRBV19	few	-	TRBJ1-1	TGTGCCAGTAGTCACGCGAGCGGGGGCTTGACTGAAGCTTTCTTT	CASSHASGGLTEAFF
TRBV5-5	-	TRBD1	TRBJ1-2	TGTGCCAGCAGCAGGGACAGCCTATTTAACTATGGCTACACCTTC	CASSRDSLFNYGYTF
TRBV11-2	-	-	TRBJ1-1	TGTGCCAGCAGCTTAGAAAGGGGCACTGAAGCTTTCTTT	CASSLERGTEAFF
TRBV18	-	-	TRBJ2-5	TGTGCCAGCTCACCACAGTTTTCCGGTGGCCAAGAGACCCAGTACTTC	CASSPQFSGGQETQYF
TRBV6-1	-	-	TRBJ1-3	TGTGCCAGCAGTGATTTGGCTGGAAACACCATATATTTT	CASSDLAGNTIYF
TRBV2	-	-	TRBJ2-4	TGTGCCAGCAGATGGAGGGGGGCCAAAAACATTCAGTACTTC	CASRWRGAKNIQYF
TRBV19	once	TRBD1	TRBJ2-2	TGTGCCAGTAGCCTCCGACAGGGTGGTACCGGGGAGCTGTTTTTT	CASSLRQGGTGELFF
TRBV30	once	-	TRBJ1-6	TGTGCCTGGACGATTTTTGGGAATTCACCCCTCCACTTT	CAWTIFGNSPLHF
TRBV6-1	-	TRBD1	TRBJ1-4	TGTGCCAGCAGTGAAGGCAGGGGGGGCGAAAAACTGTTTTTT	CASSEGRGGEKLFF
TRBV30	-	-	TRBJ1-5	TGTGCCTGCCGGGCGAATAGCAATCAGCCCCAGCATTTT	CACRANSNQPQHF
TRBV5-4	-	-	TRBJ1-2	TGTGCCAGCAGCCCGGAGGGGCTTAGGGGCTACACCTTC	CASSPEGLRGYTF
TRBV27	-	TRBD1	TRBJ2-7	TGTGCCAGCAGTCTAGCCGGGACAGGGTACGAGCAGTACTTC	CASSLAGTGYEQYF
TRBV4-1	once	-	TRBJ2-7	TGCGCCAGCAGCCAAGACGGGACCGGCCCTACCTACGAGCAGTACTTC	CASSQDGTGPTYEQYF
TRBV28	-	-	TRBJ2-1	TGTGCCAGCAAAATCGGGGTCAATGAGCAGTTCTTC	CASKIGVNEQFF